Listed here are 32 T cell receptor beta chains from one sample, sequenced in a study of shared clonotypes between healthy human individuals. Libraries were prepared by immunoSEQ multiplex PCR; TCRdb keeps only in-frame clonotypes and omits some of them. The data hold roughly 640,000 clones, with around 97% observed a single time. Material for sequencing was naive CD4+ T cells sorted from blood. Subset denoted: CD45RA+ positively selected. The source of these receptors is a woman aged 30 to 39 in good health.

V and J are TRBV6-1 and TRBJ1-5, with D possibly being TRBD1 (5 bases). Trimming took 1 base from V and 7 from J, leaving 17 bases between them. This CDR3 spans 16 amino acids. Looked up from germline, CDR1 is MNHNS and CDR2 is SASEGT. CDR3 in DNA: TGTGCCAGCAGTGAAGGAGCAGGGTCCGAAGAACAGCCCCAGCATTTT. It codes for CASSEGAGSEEQPQHF.

The rearrangement joins TRBV18 to TRBJ2-1, with no clear D. V was clipped by 0 bases and J by 9 bases, with 21 bases between them. The CDR3 loop spans 17 amino acids. The germline V gene encodes CDR1 KGHSH and CDR2 LQKENI. DNA for the CDR3: TGTGCCAGCTCACCACCGGATTTCACTTTCAAAGTAAGTGAGCAGTTCTTC. Residues: CASSPPDFTFKVSEQFF.

The CDR3 loop reads CASRPGQPGNTIYF. The CDR3 coding sequence is TGTGCCAGCAGACCTGGACAACCGGGAAACACCATATATTTT. The chain carries TRBV28 and TRBJ1-3, with D maybe TRBD1 (5 bases). From germline, CDR1 is MDHEN and CDR2 SYDVKM. Trimming pared 6 bases from V and 4 bases from J, leaving 13 bases between. The CDR3 runs to 14 residues.

This chain uses TRBV11-2 with TRBJ2-2; weak D call: TRBD2 (6 bases). This CDR3 spans 16 amino acids. The V gene lost 3 bases and the J gene lost 0 bases, with 11 bases spanning the gap. The germline V gene has CDR1 SGHAT and CDR2 FQNNGV. The CDR3 sequence is CASSLGGATNTGELFF. DNA for the CDR3: TGTGCCAGCAGCTTGGGCGGGGCGACGAACACCGGGGAGCTGTTTTTT.

In DNA form, the CDR3 reads TGTGCCAGCAGCTTGGCGGGCCGTCTGGGGGAGCAGTACTTC. This sequence encodes CASSLAGRLGEQYF. V is TRBV5-4 and J is TRBJ2-7; D remains ambiguous. CDR1 and CDR2 (germline): SGHNT, YYREEE (reference sequence). The germline V and J ends were trimmed by 0 bases and 7 bases, with 14 bases remaining between them. This CDR3 has 14 residues. Drawing the rest from reference TRBV5-4 and TRBJ2-7, the complete variable domain is ETGVTQSPTHLIKTRGQQVTLRCSSQSGHNTVSWYQQALGQGPQFIFQYYREEENGRGNFPPRFSGLQFPNYSSELNVNALELDDSALYLCASSLAGRLGEQYFGPGTRLTVT.

The rearrangement joins TRBV28 to TRBJ1-1, with D hard to call. V was pared by 5 bases and J by 0 bases, with 4 bases between. CDR1 is MDHEN and CDR2 is SYDVKM in the germline V gene. This CDR3 region has 12 residues. CDR3 region: CASSPVNTEAFF. CDR3 DNA: TGTGCCAGCAGTCCGGTGAACACTGAAGCTTTCTTT.

CDR3: CASSPRQGYALGDEQYF. The DNA for the CDR3 is TGTGCCAGCAGTCCCCGACAGGGATACGCACTTGGGGACGAGCAGTACTTC. The chain employs TRBV28 and TRBJ2-7, with TRBD1 matching 7 bases. Unmatched junction bases numbered 18, after V lost 5 bases and J lost 5 bases. The CDR3 covers 17 residues. CDR1 is MDHEN and CDR2 is SYDVKM in the germline V gene.

The rearrangement uses TRBV7-8 and TRBJ2-7; TRBD1 matches 7 bases. Germline V gene lookup returns CDR1 SGHVS and CDR2 FQNEAQ. This CDR3 comprises 16 residues. V shed 5 bases, J shed 2 bases, and the junction held 12 bases outside the gene matches. CDR3 coding DNA: TGTGCCAGCAGCATGCTGACAGGGCTAATCGCCTACGAGCAGTACTTC. This sequence encodes CASSMLTGLIAYEQYF.

The chain couples TRBV19 to TRBJ1-5; D remains unclear. Germline CDR1 is LNHDA and CDR2 is SQIVND (reference sequence). This CDR3 region has 15 residues. The germline V and J ends were trimmed by 4 bases and 7 bases, with 17 bases remaining between them. The CDR3 nucleotides read TGTGCCAGTAGTAATTCCGGACTGGGCGGCCAGCCCCAGCATTTT. Protein: CASSNSGLGGQPQHF.

The chain carries TRBV28 and TRBJ2-7, with 7 bases identical to TRBD1. Per germline, CDR1 MDHEN and CDR2 SYDVKM. The CDR3 covers 14 residues. Trimming at V came to 4 bases and at J to 7 bases, leaving 10 bases not matched to a gene. CDR3 region: CASSSGQPAHEQYF. Here the CDR3 DNA reads TGTGCCAGCAGTTCGGGACAGCCCGCCCATGAGCAGTACTTC.

The rearrangement joins TRBV28 to TRBJ2-7; 8 bases agree with TRBD1. The CDR3 length is 13 residues. The germline V gene has CDR1 MDHEN and CDR2 SYDVKM. Trimming cost V 8 bases and J 2 bases; bases outside gene matches: 5. The DNA for the CDR3 is TGTGCCAGCGGTTGGACAGGGCCCTACGAGCAGTACTTC. Encoded protein: CASGWTGPYEQYF.

V is TRBV6-5 and J is TRBJ2-2; perhaps D is TRBD1 or TRBD2 (6 bases each). Trimming took off 2 bases at V and 5 bases at J, with 9 bases between the two ends. The CDR3 covers 14 residues. Germline CDR1 reads MNHEY; CDR2 reads SVGAGI. CDR3 sequence: CASSYRGETGELFF. The DNA for the CDR3 is TGTGCCAGCAGTTACAGGGGGGAAACCGGGGAGCTGTTTTTT.

The chain combines TRBV5-1 with TRBJ2-1; TRBD2 matches at 9 bases. Germline assignment: CDR1 SGHRS and CDR2 YFSETQ. This CDR3 region has 20 residues. Trimming cost V 4 bases and J 3 bases; bases outside gene matches: 20. Here the CDR3 DNA reads TGCGCCAGCAGCGAGCGGACAGCTATATTAGCGGGAGAGGTCTACAATGAGCAGTTCTTC. Translation gives CASSERTAILAGEVYNEQFF.

The genes are TRBV23-1 and TRBJ1-2; D remains unclear. TRBV23-1 is reported as an ORF; its role is uncertain. This CDR3 region has 15 residues. Trimming removed 4 bases from V and 4 bases from J, with 16 bases in between. CDR3: CASSPPGSSSYGYTF. The CDR3, as DNA: TGCGCCAGCAGTCCCCCGGGTTCGTCCTCCTATGGCTACACCTTC.

The CDR3 DNA follows: TGTGCCAGCAGTGCGGACAGGGGTTCCCACGAGCAGTACTTC. It is translated as CASSADRGSHEQYF. V is TRBV6-6 and J is TRBJ2-7; 9 positions agree with TRBD1. V lost 5 bases to trimming and J lost 5 bases; unmatched junction nucleotides: 7. Germline CDR1 is MNHNY and CDR2 is SVGAGI (reference sequence). CDR3 length equals 14 residues.

The rearrangement joins TRBV4-2 to TRBJ2-3; 7 bases map to TRBD2. Germline V gene lookup returns CDR1 LGHNA and CDR2 YNFKEQ. J gave up 3 bases and V 0 bases, and 3 bases lay outside the gene matches. CDR3 length: 15 amino acids. CDR3 sequence: CASSQERGRTDTQYF. CDR3 coding DNA: TGTGCCAGCAGCCAAGAGCGGGGGAGGACAGATACGCAGTATTTT.

The V and J genes are TRBV28 and TRBJ2-1, with D perhaps matching TRBD1 or TRBD2 (5 bases each). This CDR3 has 15 residues. The V gene's germline CDR1 is MDHEN and CDR2 SYDVKM. Trimming cost V 3 bases and J 7 bases, with 16 bases left between them. The CDR3 is CASSLGPGPVNEQFF. CDR3 bases: TGTGCCAGCAGTTTGGGGCCGGGACCCGTTAATGAGCAGTTCTTC.

This sequence joins TRBV5-4 and TRBJ1-2, with D unclear. The ends were cut back, 0 bases at V and 6 bases at J, with 18 bases in the middle. This CDR3 is 16 amino acids long. The V gene's germline CDR1 is SGHNT and CDR2 YYREEE (reference sequence). The CDR3 here is CASSLGGNLGTDGYTF. The CDR3 nucleotides read TGTGCCAGCAGCTTGGGTGGTAACTTAGGCACGGATGGCTACACCTTC.

This chain connects TRBV9 to TRBJ2-7, with D possibly matching TRBD2 (5 bases). Germline V gene lookup returns CDR1 SGDLS and CDR2 YYNGEE. The V end lost 7 bases, the J end lost 2 bases, and 19 bases lay between the germline ends. There are 15 residues in the CDR3. DNA of the CDR3: TGTGCCAGCCCCCTTGTACTAGTGCATACCTACGAGCAGTACTTC. It translates to CASPLVLVHTYEQYF.

The chain recombines TRBV11-3 with TRBJ1-1; D possibly corresponds to TRBD1 (6 bases). CDR3 size: 16 residues. CDR1 is SGHNT and CDR2 is YENEEA in the germline V gene. V lost 0 bases and J 1 base, leaving 12 bases between the germline ends. The CDR3 coding sequence is TGTGCCAGCAGCTTAGAGAGGGGGATCACGAACACTGAAGCTTTCTTT. As protein: CASSLERGITNTEAFF.

The rearrangement links TRBV6-4 to TRBJ1-1; no clear D. V was pared by 5 bases and J by 4 bases, with 17 bases between. CDR1 MRHNA and CDR2 SNTAGT come from the germline V gene. The CDR3 is 15 amino acids. CDR3 residues: CASSHKKKGSTEAFF. CDR3 DNA sequence: TGTGCCAGCAGTCATAAGAAAAAAGGCAGCACTGAAGCTTTCTTT.

This clone appeared once. The chain recombines TRBV7-9 with TRBJ2-3; 7 nucleotides align to TRBD2. Germline values: CDR1 SEHNR, CDR2 FQNEAQ (reference sequence). V dropped 5 bases and J dropped 15; count of bases not matched to a gene: 14. The length of the CDR3 is 13 residues. CDR3 bases: TGTGCCAGCAGCCACTTACATGGCGGGAGTACCTATTTT. Its protein product is CASSHLHGGSTYF.

The V call is TRBV7-9, the J call TRBJ2-5; the D gene is possibly TRBD1 (6 bases). V was shortened by 2 bases and J by 12 bases, with 16 bases between the two germline ends. This CDR3 contains 13 residues. Germline CDR1 and CDR2: SEHNR and FQNEAQ (reference sequence). The CDR3 protein is CASSLQGLGYEYF. DNA of the CDR3: TGTGCCAGCAGCTTACAGGGGTTGGGGTATGAGTACTTC.

Points on this clone: The identical CDR3 is also encoded by other nucleotide sequences in the sample. The chain joins TRBV7-3 to TRBJ2-7, with 7 bases that match TRBD1. The trim removed 5 bases at V and 2 bases at J, leaving 3 bases unmatched. Germline CDR1 SGHTA, CDR2 FQGTGA. The CDR3 totals 13 residues. The CDR3 spells CASSLDRAYEQYF. The CDR3 region has the DNA TGTGCCAGCAGCCTAGACAGGGCCTACGAGCAGTACTTC.

Regarding this clone: The same CDR3 is also encoded by other DNA sequences in this sample. The rearrangement uses TRBV5-1 and TRBJ2-5, with D tentatively TRBD2 (6 bases). The CDR3 runs 12 residues. Germline V gene data show CDR1 as SGHRS and CDR2 as YFSETQ. V dropped 5 bases and J dropped 5 bases, with 10 bases sitting between them. CDR3 amino acids: CASREGGETQYF. CDR3 in DNA: TGCGCCAGCAGAGAAGGAGGGGAGACCCAGTACTTC.

This clone was seen just once. The chain joins TRBV28 to TRBJ1-1; 10 bases match TRBD1. Germline V gene data show CDR1 as MDHEN and CDR2 as SYDVKM. The length of the CDR3 is 16 residues. Trimming cost V 6 bases and J 7 bases; bases outside gene matches: 14. As DNA, the CDR3 is TGTGCCAGCAGCCGGGGGCGGGACAGGGGAATTCGTGAAGCTTTCTTT. Amino acids: CASSRGRDRGIREAFF.

This clone has only one observation. V and J are TRBV6-6 and TRBJ2-7; TRBD1 might be the D (6 bases). Trimming stripped 0 bases from V and 0 bases from J, with 12 bases between. CDR1 is MNHNY, CDR2 SVGAGI, per germline (reference sequence). The CDR3 covers 16 residues. CDR3 in amino acids: CASSYSHRASSYEQYF. The CDR3 nucleotides are TGTGCCAGCAGTTACTCGCACAGGGCGAGCTCCTACGAGCAGTACTTC.

This clone was detected only once. CDR3 loop: CASSKTGPNTGELFF. The CDR3 nucleotides are TGCGCCAGCAGTAAGACAGGACCGAACACCGGGGAGCTGTTTTTT. This chain uses TRBV10-1 with TRBJ2-2; tentative D call: TRBD1 (6 bases). CDR3 length: 15 residues. V lost 5 bases and J lost 0, with 10 bases in between. The germline gives CDR1 WNHNN, CDR2 SYGVQD (reference sequence).

The chain uses TRBV6-5 and TRBJ1-1; perhaps TRBD1 as D (6 bases). The CDR3 extends over 13 amino acids. The germline gives CDR1 MNHEY, CDR2 SVGAGI. The ends were cut back, 7 bases at V and 6 bases at J, with 15 bases in the middle. DNA for the CDR3: TGTGCCAGCATCCGGTCCGGGGGCGCTGAAGCTTTCTTT. Translation: CASIRSGGAEAFF.

The V and J genes are TRBV5-8 and TRBJ1-3; D is uncertain. V lost 1 base, J lost 2 bases, and 7 bases lay in between. This CDR3 has 14 residues. Looked up from germline, CDR1 is SGHTS and CDR2 is YDEGEE. The CDR3 sequence: CASSLYAPGNTIYF. CDR3 in DNA: TGTGCCAGCAGCTTGTACGCCCCTGGAAACACCATATATTTT.

CDR3 sequence (DNA): TGTGCCAGCAGTGAGTGGGTTCAGCCCCAGCATTTT. Amino acids: CASSEWVQPQHF. The chain links TRBV6-1 to TRBJ1-5; D is undetermined. The germline V and J ends were trimmed by 3 bases and 6 bases, with 6 bases remaining between them. From germline, CDR1 is MNHNS and CDR2 SASEGT. The CDR3 is 12 amino acids.

This clone was recorded a few times. The chain uses TRBV4-1 and TRBJ1-2; TRBD1 matches at 7 bases. This CDR3 comprises 15 residues. The V gene's germline CDR1 is MGHRA and CDR2 YSYEKL. After removal of 2 bases from V and 4 bases from J, the junction contained 7 bases not matched to a gene. As DNA, the CDR3 is TGCGCCAGCAGCCAAACTCCGACAGGGCGCTATGGCTACACCTTC. Its protein is CASSQTPTGRYGYTF.